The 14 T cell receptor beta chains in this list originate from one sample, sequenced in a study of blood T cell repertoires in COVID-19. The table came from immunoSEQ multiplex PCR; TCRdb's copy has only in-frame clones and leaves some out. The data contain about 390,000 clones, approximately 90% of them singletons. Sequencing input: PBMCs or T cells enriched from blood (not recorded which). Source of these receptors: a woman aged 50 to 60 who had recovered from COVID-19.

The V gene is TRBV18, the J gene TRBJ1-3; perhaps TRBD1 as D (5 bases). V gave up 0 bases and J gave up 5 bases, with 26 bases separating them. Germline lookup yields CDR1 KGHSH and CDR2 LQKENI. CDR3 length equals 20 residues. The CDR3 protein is CASSPPFGNRLTTKRNTIYF. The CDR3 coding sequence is TGTGCCAGCTCACCACCCTTCGGTAACAGGCTAACTACGAAGAGAAACACCATATATTTT. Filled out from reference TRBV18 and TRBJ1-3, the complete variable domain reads NAGVMQNPRHLVRRRGQEARLRCSPMKGHSHVYWYRQLPEEGLKFMVYLQKENIIDESGMPKERFSAEFPKEGPSILRIQQVVRGDSAAYFCASSPPFGNRLTTKRNTIYFGEGSWLTVV.

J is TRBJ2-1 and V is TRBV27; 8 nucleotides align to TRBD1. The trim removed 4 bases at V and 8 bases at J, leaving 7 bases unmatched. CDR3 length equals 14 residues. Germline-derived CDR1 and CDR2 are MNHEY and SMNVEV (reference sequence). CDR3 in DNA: TGTGCCAGCAGTTCGACAGGGGATGACTATGAGCAGTTCTTC. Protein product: CASSSTGDDYEQFF.

The DNA of the CDR3 is TGTGCCATCAAGCAAGACGCCAGGGCTTATACGCAGTATTTT. The encoded protein is CAIKQDARAYTQYF. The chain combines TRBV5-5 with TRBJ2-3; TRBD1 might be the D (5 bases). CDR3 length: 14 amino acids. The germline CDR1 and CDR2 sequences are SGHKS and YYEKEE (reference sequence). Trimming took 9 bases from V and 7 from J, leaving 21 bases between them.

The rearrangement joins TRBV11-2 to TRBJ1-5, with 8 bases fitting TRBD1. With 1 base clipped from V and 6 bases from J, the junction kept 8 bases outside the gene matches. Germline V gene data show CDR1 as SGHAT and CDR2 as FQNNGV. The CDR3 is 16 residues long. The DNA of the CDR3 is TGTGCCAGCAGCTTAGGAGTTACAGGGGGAAGTCAGCCCCAGCATTTT. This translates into CASSLGVTGGSQPQHF.

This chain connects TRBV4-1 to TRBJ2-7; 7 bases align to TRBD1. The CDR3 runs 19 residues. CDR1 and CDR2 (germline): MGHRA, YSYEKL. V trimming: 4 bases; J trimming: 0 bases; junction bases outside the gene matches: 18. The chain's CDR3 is CASSPPGSRTGTASYEQYF. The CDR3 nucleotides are TGCGCCAGCAGCCCTCCGGGGAGCCGAACCGGGACAGCCTCCTACGAGCAGTACTTC.

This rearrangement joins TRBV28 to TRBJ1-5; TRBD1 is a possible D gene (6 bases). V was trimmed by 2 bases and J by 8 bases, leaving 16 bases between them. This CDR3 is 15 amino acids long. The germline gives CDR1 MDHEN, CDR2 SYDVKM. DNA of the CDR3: TGTGCCAGCAGTTTAAGATCGTTGAGGACAGAGCCCCAGCATTTT. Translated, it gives CASSLRSLRTEPQHF. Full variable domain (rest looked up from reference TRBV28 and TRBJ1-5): DVKVTQSSRYLVKRTGEKVFLECVQDMDHENMFWYRQDPGLGLRLIYFSYDVKMKEKGDIPEGYSVSREKKERFSLILESASTNQTSMYLCASSLRSLRTEPQHFGDGTRLSIL.

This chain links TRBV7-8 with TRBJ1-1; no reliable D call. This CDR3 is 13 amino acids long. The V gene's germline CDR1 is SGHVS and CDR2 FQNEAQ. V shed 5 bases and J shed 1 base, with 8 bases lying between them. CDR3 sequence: CASSPDKNTEAFF. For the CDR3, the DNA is TGTGCCAGCAGCCCTGACAAGAACACTGAAGCTTTCTTT.

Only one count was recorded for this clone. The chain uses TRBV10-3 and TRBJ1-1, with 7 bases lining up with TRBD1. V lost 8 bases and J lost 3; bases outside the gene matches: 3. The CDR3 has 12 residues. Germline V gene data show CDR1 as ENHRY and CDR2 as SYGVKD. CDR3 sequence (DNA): TGTGCCATCGGAGACAGGGACACTGAAGCTTTCTTT. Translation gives CAIGDRDTEAFF.

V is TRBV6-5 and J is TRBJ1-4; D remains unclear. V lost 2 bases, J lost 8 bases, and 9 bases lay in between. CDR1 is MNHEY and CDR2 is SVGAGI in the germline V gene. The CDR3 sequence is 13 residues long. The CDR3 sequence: CASSYRPGEKLFF. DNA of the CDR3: TGTGCCAGCAGTTACAGGCCGGGGGAAAAACTGTTTTTT.

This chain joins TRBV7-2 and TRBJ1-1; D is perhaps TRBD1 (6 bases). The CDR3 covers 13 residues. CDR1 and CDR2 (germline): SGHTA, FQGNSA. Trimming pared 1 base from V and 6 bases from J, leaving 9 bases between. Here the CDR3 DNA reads TGTGCCAGCAGCTTAGTACAGGGAGCTGAAGCTTTCTTT. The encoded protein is CASSLVQGAEAFF.

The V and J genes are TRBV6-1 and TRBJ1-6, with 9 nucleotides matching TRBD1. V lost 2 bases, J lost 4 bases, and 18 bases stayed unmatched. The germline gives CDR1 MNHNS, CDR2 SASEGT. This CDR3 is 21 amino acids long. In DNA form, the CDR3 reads TGTGCCAGCAGTGAAAGCGGGGGAGGACAGGGGAGCATACCATATAATTCACCCCTCCACTTT. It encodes CASSESGGGQGSIPYNSPLHF.

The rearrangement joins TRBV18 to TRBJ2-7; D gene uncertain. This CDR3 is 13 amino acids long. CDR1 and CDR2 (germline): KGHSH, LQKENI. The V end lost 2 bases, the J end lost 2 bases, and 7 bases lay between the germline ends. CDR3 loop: CASSPAETYEQYF. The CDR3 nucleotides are TGTGCCAGCTCACCAGCGGAAACCTACGAGCAGTACTTC.

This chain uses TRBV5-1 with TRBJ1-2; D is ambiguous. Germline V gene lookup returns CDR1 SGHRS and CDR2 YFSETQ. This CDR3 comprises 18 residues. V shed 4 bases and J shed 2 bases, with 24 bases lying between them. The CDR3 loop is CASSPGFMRGNSNYGYTF. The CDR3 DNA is TGCGCCAGCAGCCCCGGCTTCATGAGAGGCAACTCCAACTATGGCTACACCTTC.

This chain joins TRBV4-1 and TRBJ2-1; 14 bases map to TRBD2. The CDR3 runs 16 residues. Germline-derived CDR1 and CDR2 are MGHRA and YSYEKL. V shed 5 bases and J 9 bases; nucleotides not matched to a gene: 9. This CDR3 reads CASSVRLAGGLGEQFF. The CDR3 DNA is TGCGCCAGCAGCGTCCGACTAGCGGGGGGGTTGGGTGAGCAGTTCTTC.